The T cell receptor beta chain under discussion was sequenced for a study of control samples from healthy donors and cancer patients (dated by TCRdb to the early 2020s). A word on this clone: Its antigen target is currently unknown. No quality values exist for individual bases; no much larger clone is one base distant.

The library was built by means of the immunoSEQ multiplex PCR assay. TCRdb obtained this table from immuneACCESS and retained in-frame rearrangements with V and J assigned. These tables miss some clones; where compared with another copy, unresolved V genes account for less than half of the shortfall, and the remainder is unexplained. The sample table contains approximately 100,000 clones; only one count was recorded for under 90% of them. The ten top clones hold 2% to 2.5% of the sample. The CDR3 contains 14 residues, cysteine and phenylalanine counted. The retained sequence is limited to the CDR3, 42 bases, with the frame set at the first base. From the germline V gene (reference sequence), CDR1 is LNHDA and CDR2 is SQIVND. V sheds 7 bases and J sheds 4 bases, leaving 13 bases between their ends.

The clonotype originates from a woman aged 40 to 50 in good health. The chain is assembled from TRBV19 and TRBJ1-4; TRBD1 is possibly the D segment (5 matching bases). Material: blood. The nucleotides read TGTGCCAGTAAAGGGGAGGCCCTTAATGAAAAACTGTTTTTT. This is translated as CASKGEALNEKLFF.